This T cell receptor (beta chain) was recovered during a study of CD8+ T cells in alopecia areata (dated by TCRdb to the late 2010s). Looking at the study overall: Treated patients were enrolled in an open-label pilot trial of oral tofacitinib, 5 to 10 mg twice daily, for moderate-to-severe alopecia areata. Patients received tofacitinib for 6 to 18 months and were then followed off drug for 6 months to check for delayed response and recurrence. The SALT score, which quantifies the percentage of affected scalp surface area, was used to measure disease severity in treated patients. To study T cell clonal expansion in alopecia areata, the researchers applied high-throughput TCRbeta sequencing to both the C3H/HeJ mouse model and human patients. On the human side, TCRbeta sequencing was run on scalp tissue and on sorted CD4+ and CD8+ peripheral blood T cells from healthy controls and from alopecia areata patients with either patchy or totalis/universalis disease. Tofacitinib-treated patients had biopsies at baseline and at 4 and 24 weeks of treatment, with a later scalp biopsy in several patients. Scalp clonality was compared among normal scalp (n=4), patchy alopecia areata scalp (n=8), and alopecia totalis/universalis scalp (n=8). RNA was obtained with the PAXgene miRNA kit for fixed scalp, the miRNeasy kit for PBMCs, and the RNeasy kit for mouse skin. TCRbeta CDR3 regions were amplified by immunoSEQ multiplex PCR with 35 Vbeta forward and 13 Jbeta reverse primers.

Results and caveats for the whole study, not just this receptor: Scalp TCR repertoire analysis is complicated because resident alphabeta T cells in normal human skin are also sequenced, whereas mouse skin is dominated by gammadelta T cells. Tofacitinib significantly lowered scalp clonality and the number of expanded CD8+ clones among the top 100 scalp clones. Compared with normal scalp, lesional scalp, particularly in alopecia totalis/universalis, had higher clonality and more expanded CD8+ clones, which suggests antigenic drive. The treated cohort was small, with a single nonresponder, so links between baseline CD8+ expansion and response need larger studies. Many expanded lesional clones were found to persist in scalp and blood during tofacitinib treatment, and relapse after treatment cessation may be partly explained by this persistence. Shared TCR sequences between patients were less evident than in mice, which may be partly attributable to HLA diversity in the patient population.

V is shortened by 5 bases, J by 0 bases, and the region joining them spans 14 bases. The CDR3 runs 16 amino acids, cysteine and phenylalanine included. Only CDR3 DNA is held: 48 bases, read in frame from base 1. According to the germline V gene, CDR1 reads SNHLY and CDR2 reads FYNNEI. For this clone: It lacks a known antigen. Base qualities are not provided; no much larger clone lies one nucleotide away.

Per the publication, the treatment or condition label means: oral pan-JAK inhibitor, 5-10 mg twice daily. From alopecia areata patients, peripheral blood was collected along with lesional scalp punch biopsies. PBMCs were separated by density centrifugation and stained for CD3, CD4 and CD8, after which CD4+ and CD8+ T cells were sorted on a FACSAria. Library creation used the immunoSEQ multiplex PCR assay. RNA was extracted from all samples and reverse transcribed into cDNA, which served as template for TCR sequencing. First-strand cDNA was synthesized with SuperScript III using a 2:1 mix of oligo-dT and random hexamers. A synthetic immune receptor repertoire was used to measure amplification bias, and any remaining bias was corrected computationally. The original methods were these. After raw reads were preprocessed to remove errors, the CDR3 was defined following IMGT conventions as running from the conserved cysteine to phenylalanine. Clonality was computed as 1 minus the Shannon entropy, with the entropy normalized by log2 of the number of productive unique TCRs. Whether each scalp clone was CD4 or CD8 was inferred by checking scalp TCRbeta sequences against the CD4 and CD8 repertoires from sorted blood. TCRdb stores this immuneACCESS table with in-frame sequences only. Part of the clones is absent; in the studies checked, under half of the shortfall reflects unresolved V genes, and no reason is known for the rest. V and J calls and clone size follow that table, whereas D and trimming were derived from the DNA. The sample yields 85,000 to 95,000 clones; about 71% were counted once. The leading ten clones occupy roughly a sixth of the sample.

Here the chain combines TRBV2 and TRBJ2-4; 5 matching bases give a weak D call of TRBD1. This TCR was recovered from a human donor with alopecia areata. Sample: CD8+ T cells sorted from blood, taken around week 42, from a patient treated with tofacitinib. The encoded CDR3 is CASSLTAALAKNIQYF. The nucleotide sequence is TGTGCCAGCAGTCTGACAGCAGCCCTAGCCAAAAACATTCAGTACTTC.